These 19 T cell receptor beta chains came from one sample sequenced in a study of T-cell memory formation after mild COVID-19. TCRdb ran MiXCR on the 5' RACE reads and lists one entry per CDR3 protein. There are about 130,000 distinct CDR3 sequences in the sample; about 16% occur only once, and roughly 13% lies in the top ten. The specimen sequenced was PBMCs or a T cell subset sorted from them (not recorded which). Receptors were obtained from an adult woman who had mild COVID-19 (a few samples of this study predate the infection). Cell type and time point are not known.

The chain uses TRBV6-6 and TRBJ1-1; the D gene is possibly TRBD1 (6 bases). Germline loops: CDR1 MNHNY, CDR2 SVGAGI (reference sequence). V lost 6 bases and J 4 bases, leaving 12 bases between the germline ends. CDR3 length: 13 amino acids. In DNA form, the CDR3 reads TGTGCCAGCAGCAAAACAGGGATCACTGAAGCTTTCTTT. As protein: CASSKTGITEAFF.

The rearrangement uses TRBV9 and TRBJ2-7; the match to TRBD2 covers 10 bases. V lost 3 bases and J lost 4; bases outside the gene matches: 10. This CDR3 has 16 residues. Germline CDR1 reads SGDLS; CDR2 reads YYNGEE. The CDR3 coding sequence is TGTGCCAGCAGCGAGGCTGGAGGACTAGCGGTTTACGAGCAGTACTTC. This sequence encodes CASSEAGGLAVYEQYF.

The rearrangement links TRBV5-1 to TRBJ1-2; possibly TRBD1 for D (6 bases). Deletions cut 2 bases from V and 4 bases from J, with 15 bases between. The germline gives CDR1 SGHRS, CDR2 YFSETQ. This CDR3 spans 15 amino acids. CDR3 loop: CASSFRQAGAYGYTF. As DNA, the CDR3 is TGCGCCAGCAGCTTTCGACAGGCCGGAGCCTATGGCTACACCTTC.

Here the CDR3 reads CASSSGDTLNHGYTF. The CDR3 coding sequence is TGTGCCAGCAGCTCGGGGGACACCTTAAACCATGGCTACACCTTC. The rearrangement joins TRBV7-9 to TRBJ1-2; weak D call: TRBD1 (6 bases). The germline gives CDR1 SEHNR, CDR2 FQNEAQ (reference sequence). This CDR3 comprises 15 residues. Trimming took off 4 bases at V and 6 bases at J, with 18 bases between the two ends.

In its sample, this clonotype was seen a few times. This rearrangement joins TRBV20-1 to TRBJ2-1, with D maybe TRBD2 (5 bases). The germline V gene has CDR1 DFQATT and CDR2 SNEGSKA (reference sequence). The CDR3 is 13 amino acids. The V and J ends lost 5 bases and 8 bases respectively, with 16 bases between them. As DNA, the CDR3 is TGCAGTGCTGCTCCCGGACTCGCCGATGAGCAGTTCTTC. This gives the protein CSAAPGLADEQFF.

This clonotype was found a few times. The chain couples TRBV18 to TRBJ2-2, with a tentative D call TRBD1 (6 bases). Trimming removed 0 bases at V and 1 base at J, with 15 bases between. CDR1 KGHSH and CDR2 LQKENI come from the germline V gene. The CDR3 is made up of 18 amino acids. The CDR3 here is CASSPPGQLIKNTGELFF. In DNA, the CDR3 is TGTGCCAGCTCACCACCCGGACAGCTGATTAAGAACACCGGGGAGCTGTTTTTT.

DNA of the CDR3: TGTGCCAGCAGCTTACTTAAATACGAGCAGTACTTC. It is translated as CASSLLKYEQYF. The chain couples TRBV7-2 to TRBJ2-7; D remains unclear. The CDR3 runs 12 residues. Per germline, CDR1 SGHTA and CDR2 FQGNSA. V lost 2 bases and J 4 bases, leaving 6 bases between the germline ends. Complete variable domain (other parts from reference TRBV7-2 and TRBJ2-7): GAGVSQSPSNKVTEKGKDVELRCDPISGHTALYWYRQSLGQGLEFLIYFQGNSAPDKSGLPSDRFSAERTGGSVSTLTIQRTQQEDSAVYLCASSLLKYEQYFGPGTRLTVT.

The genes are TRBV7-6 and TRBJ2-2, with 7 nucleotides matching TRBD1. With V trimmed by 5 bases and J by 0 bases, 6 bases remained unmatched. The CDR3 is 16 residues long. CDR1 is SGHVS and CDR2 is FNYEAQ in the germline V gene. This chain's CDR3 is CASSVRQGSNTGELFF. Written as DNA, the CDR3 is TGTGCCAGCAGCGTAAGACAGGGCTCGAACACCGGGGAGCTGTTTTTT.

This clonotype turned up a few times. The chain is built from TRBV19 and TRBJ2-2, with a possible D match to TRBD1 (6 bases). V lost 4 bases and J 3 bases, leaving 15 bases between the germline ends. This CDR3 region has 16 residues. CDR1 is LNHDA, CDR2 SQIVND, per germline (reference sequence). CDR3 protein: CASSKGVIRDTGELFF. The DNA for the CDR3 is TGTGCCAGTAGTAAGGGGGTTATTAGGGACACCGGGGAGCTGTTTTTT.

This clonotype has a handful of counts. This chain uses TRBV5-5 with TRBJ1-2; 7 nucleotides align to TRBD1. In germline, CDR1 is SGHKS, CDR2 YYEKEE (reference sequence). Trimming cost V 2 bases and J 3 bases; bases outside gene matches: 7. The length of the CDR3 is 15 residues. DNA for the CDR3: TGTGCCAGCAGCTTCACAGGGGTTAGCGACTATGGCTACACCTTC. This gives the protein CASSFTGVSDYGYTF.

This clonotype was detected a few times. DNA for the CDR3: TGCGCCAGCAGCCAGATCCCAGGGGGAAGAGGGGGGTTAGGTCAAGAGACCCAGTACTTC. Amino acids: CASSQIPGGRGGLGQETQYF. The rearrangement joins TRBV4-1 to TRBJ2-5, with a weak D call TRBD1 (7 bases). The germline CDR1 and CDR2 sequences are MGHRA and YSYEKL. The germline V and J ends were trimmed by 3 bases and 2 bases, with 28 bases remaining between them. The CDR3 spans 20 residues.

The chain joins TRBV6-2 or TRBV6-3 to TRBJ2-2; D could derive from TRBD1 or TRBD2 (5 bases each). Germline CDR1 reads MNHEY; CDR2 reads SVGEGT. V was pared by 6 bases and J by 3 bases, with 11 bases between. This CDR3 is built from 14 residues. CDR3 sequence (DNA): TGTGCCAGCAGGGGGGAAGAAGACACCGGGGAGCTGTTTTTT. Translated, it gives CASRGEEDTGELFF.

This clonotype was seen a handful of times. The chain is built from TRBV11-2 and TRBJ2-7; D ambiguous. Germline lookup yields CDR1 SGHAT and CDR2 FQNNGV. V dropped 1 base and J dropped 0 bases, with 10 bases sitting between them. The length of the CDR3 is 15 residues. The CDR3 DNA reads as TGTGCCAGCAGCTTAGTACTTGACCACTCCTACGAGCAGTACTTC. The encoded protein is CASSLVLDHSYEQYF.

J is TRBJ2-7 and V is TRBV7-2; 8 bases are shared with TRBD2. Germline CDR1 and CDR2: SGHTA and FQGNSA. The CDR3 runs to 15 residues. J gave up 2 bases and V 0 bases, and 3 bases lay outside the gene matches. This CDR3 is CASSLASGGAYEQYF. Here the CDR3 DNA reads TGTGCCAGCAGCTTAGCCAGCGGGGGCGCCTACGAGCAGTACTTC. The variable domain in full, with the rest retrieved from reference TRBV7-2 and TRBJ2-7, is GAGVSQSPSNKVTEKGKDVELRCDPISGHTALYWYRQSLGQGLEFLIYFQGNSAPDKSGLPSDRFSAERTGGSVSTLTIQRTQQEDSAVYLCASSLASGGAYEQYFGPGTRLTVT.

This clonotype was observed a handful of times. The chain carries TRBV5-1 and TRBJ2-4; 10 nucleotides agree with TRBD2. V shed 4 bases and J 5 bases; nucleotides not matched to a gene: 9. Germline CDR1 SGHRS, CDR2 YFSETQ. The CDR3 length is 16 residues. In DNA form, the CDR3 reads TGCGCCAGCAGCCCAAGCGGGGGGGCTTTAGAAAACATTCAGTACTTC. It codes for CASSPSGGALENIQYF.

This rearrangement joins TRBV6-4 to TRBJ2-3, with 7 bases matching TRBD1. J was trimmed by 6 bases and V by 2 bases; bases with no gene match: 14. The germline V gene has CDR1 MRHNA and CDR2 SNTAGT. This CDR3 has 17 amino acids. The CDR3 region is CASSDRGLTGDGDTQYF. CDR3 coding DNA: TGTGCCAGCAGTGACCGTGGACTCACAGGGGATGGGGATACGCAGTATTTT.

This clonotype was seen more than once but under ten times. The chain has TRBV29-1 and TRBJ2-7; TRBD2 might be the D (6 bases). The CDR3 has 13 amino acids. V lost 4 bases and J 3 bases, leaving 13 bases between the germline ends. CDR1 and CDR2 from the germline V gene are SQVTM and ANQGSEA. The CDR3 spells CSVASEEFYEQYF. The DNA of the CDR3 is TGCAGCGTTGCTAGCGAGGAGTTCTACGAGCAGTACTTC.

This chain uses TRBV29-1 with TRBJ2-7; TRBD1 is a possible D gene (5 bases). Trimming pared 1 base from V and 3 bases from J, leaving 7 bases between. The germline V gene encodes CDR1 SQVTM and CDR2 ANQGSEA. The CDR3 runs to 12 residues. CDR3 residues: CSVEGTYYEQYF. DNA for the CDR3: TGCAGCGTTGAAGGGACATACTACGAGCAGTACTTC.

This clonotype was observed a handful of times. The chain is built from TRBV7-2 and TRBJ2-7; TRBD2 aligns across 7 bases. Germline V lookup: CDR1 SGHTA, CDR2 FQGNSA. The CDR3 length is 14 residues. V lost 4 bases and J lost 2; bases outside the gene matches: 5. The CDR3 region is CASSWPGGTYEQYF. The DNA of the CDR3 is TGTGCCAGCAGCTGGCCCGGGGGGACCTACGAGCAGTACTTC.